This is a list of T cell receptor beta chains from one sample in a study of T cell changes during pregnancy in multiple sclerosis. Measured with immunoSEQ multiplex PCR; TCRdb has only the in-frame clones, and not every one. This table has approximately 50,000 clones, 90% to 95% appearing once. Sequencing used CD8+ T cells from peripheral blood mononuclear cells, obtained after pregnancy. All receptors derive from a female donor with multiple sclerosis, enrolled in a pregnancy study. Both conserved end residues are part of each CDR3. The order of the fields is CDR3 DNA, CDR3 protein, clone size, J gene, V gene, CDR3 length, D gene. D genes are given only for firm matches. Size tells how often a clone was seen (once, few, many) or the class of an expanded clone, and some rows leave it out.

CDR3 DNA: TGTGCCAGCAACTCCGGCAGGGCCGATGGCTACACCTTC
CDR3 protein: CASNSGRADGYTF
clone size: NA
J gene: TRBJ1-2
V gene: TRBV9
CDR3 length: 13
D gene: NA

CDR3 DNA: TGTGCCAGCAGTTTAAAGACAGGGGGGTATGACGATGAGCAGTTCTTC
CDR3 protein: CASSLKTGGYDDEQFF
clone size: once
J gene: TRBJ2-1
V gene: TRBV27
CDR3 length: 16
D gene: TRBD1

CDR3 DNA: TGCGCCAGCAGCCCGGGGGTGAACAATGAGCAGTTCTTC
CDR3 protein: CASSPGVNNEQFF
clone size: NA
J gene: TRBJ2-1
V gene: TRBV4-1
CDR3 length: 13
D gene: NA

CDR3 DNA: TGTGCCAGCAGTTTATCGCCCGGGACAGGGAACACTGAAGCTTTCTTT
CDR3 protein: CASSLSPGTGNTEAFF
clone size: NA
J gene: TRBJ1-1
V gene: TRBV27
CDR3 length: 16
D gene: TRBD1

CDR3 DNA: TGTGCCACCGCTACAGGGGATAGCAATCAGCCCCAGCATTTT
CDR3 protein: CATATGDSNQPQHF
clone size: large
J gene: TRBJ1-5
V gene: TRBV10-3
CDR3 length: 14
D gene: TRBD1

CDR3 DNA: TGTGCCATCAGTGGAGGAGGATCTGAAGCTTTCTTT
CDR3 protein: CAISGGGSEAFF
clone size: NA
J gene: TRBJ1-1
V gene: TRBV10-3
CDR3 length: 12
D gene: NA

CDR3 DNA: TGTGCCAGCGGAGGGACGTCATACGAGCAGTACTTC
CDR3 protein: CASGGTSYEQYF
clone size: NA
J gene: TRBJ2-7
V gene: TRBV6-6
CDR3 length: 12
D gene: NA

CDR3 DNA: TGTGCAAGTCGCTTCCAAGACAGGTGTAATCAGCCCCAGCATTTT
CDR3 protein: CASRFQDRCNQPQHF
clone size: NA
J gene: TRBJ1-5
V gene: TRBV12-2
CDR3 length: 15
D gene: NA

CDR3 DNA: TGTGCCATCATGGACAGGAGCTCCTACAATGAGCAGTTCTTC
CDR3 protein: CAIMDRSSYNEQFF
clone size: NA
J gene: TRBJ2-1
V gene: TRBV6-1
CDR3 length: 14
D gene: TRBD1

CDR3 DNA: TGTGCCATCAGTGTCCTTCCCGGACAGGTGACCTACGAGCAGTACTTC
CDR3 protein: CAISVLPGQVTYEQYF
clone size: NA
J gene: TRBJ2-7
V gene: TRBV10-3
CDR3 length: 16
D gene: TRBD1

CDR3 DNA: TGTGCCAGCAGCGGGGAGAGCAATCAGCCCCAGCATTTT
CDR3 protein: CASSGESNQPQHF
clone size: NA
J gene: TRBJ1-5
V gene: TRBV9
CDR3 length: 13
D gene: NA

CDR3 DNA: TGTGCCAGCAGCTCCCAGACTAGCGGGGGTTACAATGAGCAGTTCTTC
CDR3 protein: CASSSQTSGGYNEQFF
clone size: NA
J gene: TRBJ2-1
V gene: TRBV9
CDR3 length: 16
D gene: TRBD2

CDR3 DNA: TGTGCCAGCAGTGTCGGGACAGGGGACGTCACTGAAGCTTTCTTT
CDR3 protein: CASSVGTGDVTEAFF
clone size: NA
J gene: TRBJ1-1
V gene: TRBV6-1
CDR3 length: 15
D gene: TRBD1

CDR3 DNA: TGTGCCAGCAGTGAAGCGGAGTGGTACTCCTACGAGCAGTACTTC
CDR3 protein: CASSEAEWYSYEQYF
clone size: NA
J gene: TRBJ2-7
V gene: TRBV6-1
CDR3 length: 15
D gene: NA

CDR3 DNA: TGTGCCAGCAGTCCTGGACAGGAGAACACCGGGGAGCTGTTTTTT
CDR3 protein: CASSPGQENTGELFF
clone size: NA
J gene: TRBJ2-2
V gene: TRBV7-9
CDR3 length: 15
D gene: TRBD1

CDR3 DNA: TGTGCCAGCAGCTTAGACCAGGGGGACGGAAACACCATATATTTT
CDR3 protein: CASSLDQGDGNTIYF
clone size: NA
J gene: TRBJ1-3
V gene: TRBV7-6
CDR3 length: 15
D gene: TRBD1

CDR3 DNA: TGTGCCAGCAGTTACACGCTAGCGATGGATACGCAGTATTTT
CDR3 protein: CASSYTLAMDTQYF
clone size: NA
J gene: TRBJ2-3
V gene: TRBV9
CDR3 length: 14
D gene: NA

CDR3 DNA: TGTGCCAGCAGTTACTCTAGCGGGGAGGGGGCAGATACGCAGTATTTT
CDR3 protein: CASSYSSGEGADTQYF
clone size: NA
J gene: TRBJ2-3
V gene: TRBV6-5
CDR3 length: 16
D gene: TRBD2

CDR3 DNA: TGCAGCGTCACGGACAGGGGGGATTCACCCCTCCACTTT
CDR3 protein: CSVTDRGDSPLHF
clone size: NA
J gene: TRBJ1-6
V gene: TRBV29-1
CDR3 length: 13
D gene: TRBD1

CDR3 DNA: TGTGCCAGCAGCAACTCCCCAGGGGTCGAGCAGTACTTC
CDR3 protein: CASSNSPGVEQYF
clone size: NA
J gene: TRBJ2-7
V gene: TRBV7-6
CDR3 length: 13
D gene: NA